A single sample is the source of the 23 T cell receptor beta chains below, sequenced in a study of blood T cell repertoires in COVID-19. Generated by immunoSEQ multiplex PCR, the TCRdb table keeps only in-frame clones and is missing some. The table records under 300,000 clones, approximately 87% of them present only once. Sequences were obtained from peripheral blood. These receptors all stem from a man in his 60s with acute or convalescent COVID-19.

Here the CDR3 reads CASSPSQGFSGNTIYF. Here the CDR3 DNA reads TGTGCCAGCAGCCCCTCCCAGGGATTCTCTGGAAACACCATATATTTT. The rearrangement links TRBV7-2 to TRBJ1-3; D is possibly TRBD1 (5 bases). The CDR3 has 16 residues. Trimming removed 5 bases from V and 0 bases from J, with 14 bases in between. Germline values: CDR1 SGHTA, CDR2 FQGNSA.

This chain links TRBV6-2 or TRBV6-3 with TRBJ2-3, with unresolved D. The germline CDR1 and CDR2 sequences are MNHEY and SVGEGT. V dropped 0 bases and J dropped 0 bases, with 4 bases sitting between them. The CDR3 contains 14 residues. The CDR3, as DNA: TGTGCCAGCAGTTACTCGAGTAGCACAGATACGCAGTATTTT. Translating gives CASSYSSSTDTQYF.

The genes are TRBV30 and TRBJ1-1; 9 nucleotides agree with TRBD1. V lost 8 bases and J lost 1; bases outside the gene matches: 5. CDR3 length equals 13 residues. From germline, CDR1 is GTSNPN and CDR2 SVGIG (reference sequence). The CDR3 loop reads CALQGAGNTEAFF. Written as DNA, the CDR3 is TGTGCCCTACAGGGGGCAGGGAACACTGAAGCTTTCTTT.

J is TRBJ2-7 and V is TRBV27; TRBD2 agrees at 9 bases. The germline V gene has CDR1 MNHEY and CDR2 SMNVEV (reference sequence). The length of the CDR3 is 15 residues. The V segment lost 7 bases and the J segment 3 bases; nucleotides outside the gene matches: 10. DNA of the CDR3: TGTGCCAGCATTACTTATAGCGGGGGCAACTACGAGCAGTACTTC. The encoded protein is CASITYSGGNYEQYF.

The chain has TRBV6-2 or TRBV6-3 and TRBJ2-5; D remains unclear. Trimming shortened V by 0 bases and J by 5 bases, and 13 bases separated the two germline ends. This CDR3 has 15 amino acids. Germline V gene lookup returns CDR1 MNHEY and CDR2 SVGEGT. CDR3: CASSYSWRVWETQYF. Written as DNA, the CDR3 is TGTGCCAGCAGTTACTCTTGGAGAGTCTGGGAGACCCAGTACTTC.

This clone was detected once. The V and J genes are TRBV28 and TRBJ1-5, with D uncertain. V gave up 7 bases and J gave up 0 bases, with 13 bases separating them. Per germline, CDR1 MDHEN and CDR2 SYDVKM. This CDR3 is 15 amino acids long. The CDR3 region is CASIPEDYSNQPQHF. The CDR3 DNA reads as TGTGCCAGCATCCCCGAGGATTATAGCAATCAGCCCCAGCATTTT.

This sequence joins TRBV27 and TRBJ2-7; TRBD1 agrees at 8 bases. Germline trimming cut 8 bases from V and 3 bases from J; bases unmatched to any gene: 12. Germline CDR1 is MNHEY and CDR2 is SMNVEV (reference sequence). The CDR3 consists of 15 residues. The CDR3 spells CASSGGDRSIYEQYF. The DNA for the CDR3 is TGTGCCAGCTCCGGTGGGGACAGGTCCATCTACGAGCAGTACTTC.

The chain recombines TRBV7-9 with TRBJ2-1; D unclear. Germline lookup yields CDR1 SEHNR and CDR2 FQNEAQ (reference sequence). This CDR3 spans 13 amino acids. Trimming removed 2 bases from V and 9 bases from J, with 11 bases in between. CDR3 protein: CASSLNQFSEQFF. DNA of the CDR3: TGTGCCAGCAGCTTAAATCAGTTCTCTGAGCAGTTCTTC.

The CDR3 loop is CASSLPLGDTEAFF. DNA for the CDR3: TGTGCCAGCAGTTTGCCCCTCGGGGACACTGAAGCTTTCTTT. This chain links TRBV28 with TRBJ1-1; no definite D call. This CDR3 is built from 14 residues. Germline V gene data show CDR1 as MDHEN and CDR2 as SYDVKM. V gave up 3 bases and J gave up 3 bases, with 11 bases separating them.

The V and J genes are TRBV2 and TRBJ2-1, with a weak D call TRBD2 (5 bases). The V gene lost 5 bases and the J gene lost 8 bases, with 13 bases spanning the gap. Germline CDR1 and CDR2: SNHLY and FYNNEI. The CDR3 has 13 amino acids. Here the CDR3 reads CASSLASWDEQFF. CDR3 nucleotide sequence: TGTGCCAGCAGTTTGGCTAGCTGGGATGAGCAGTTCTTC.

V is TRBV11-3 and J is TRBJ2-6, with a possible D match to TRBD2 (6 bases). Germline V gene lookup returns CDR1 SGHNT and CDR2 YENEEA. V was cut by 5 bases and J by 0 bases, with 14 bases left in between. CDR3 length equals 17 residues. As DNA, the CDR3 is TGTGCCAGCAGCCCCGGGGGAAGCTTCTCTGGGGCCAACGTCCTGACTTTC. Encoded protein: CASSPGGSFSGANVLTF. Complete variable domain (other parts from reference TRBV11-3 and TRBJ2-6): EAGVVQSPRYKIIEKKQPVAFWCNPISGHNTLYWYLQNLGQGPELLIRYENEEAVDDSQLPKDRFSAERLKGVDSTLKIQPAELGDSAVYLCASSPGGSFSGANVLTFGAGSRLTVL.

The chain carries TRBV3-1 (or the pseudogene TRBV3-2) and TRBJ2-7, with TRBD1 matching over 9 bases. The CDR3 runs to 16 residues. In germline, CDR1 is LGHDT, CDR2 YNNKEL (reference sequence). J gave up 5 bases and V 1 base, and 9 bases lay outside the gene matches. The DNA of the CDR3 is TGTGCCAGCAGCCAAGCCGGGACAGGGAGGCTCGACGAGCAGTACTTC. Translated, it gives CASSQAGTGRLDEQYF.

This clone came up a few times. The chain is built from TRBV4-1 and TRBJ1-2, with D uncertain. This CDR3 has 13 residues. The V gene's germline CDR1 is MGHRA and CDR2 YSYEKL. V gave up 0 bases and J gave up 1 base, with 3 bases separating them. The CDR3 here is CASSQERNYGYTF. CDR3 in DNA: TGCGCCAGCAGCCAAGAGCGTAACTATGGCTACACCTTC.

J is TRBJ2-7 and V is TRBV7-2; D gene unclear. CDR3 length: 12 residues. From germline, CDR1 is SGHTA and CDR2 FQGNSA. Trimming removed 6 bases at V and 6 bases at J, with 12 bases between. CDR3: CASSYSFGEQYF. The CDR3 DNA reads as TGTGCCAGCAGTTATAGTTTCGGCGAGCAGTACTTC.

This clone was found once. The V and J genes are TRBV29-1 and TRBJ2-1, with 7 bases matching TRBD2. Germline CDR1 is SQVTM and CDR2 is ANQGSEA. CDR3 length: 15 residues. V gave up 6 bases and J gave up 3 bases; unmatched junction bases: 11. CDR3 sequence reads: CSVDKPSGYYNEQFF. DNA of the CDR3: TGCAGCGTCGACAAACCTAGCGGATACTACAATGAGCAGTTCTTC.

The V call is TRBV29-1, the J call TRBJ2-7, with TRBD2 as a possible D gene (6 bases). The CDR3 sequence is 12 residues long. Germline V gene data show CDR1 as SQVTM and CDR2 as ANQGSEA. The ends were cut back, 7 bases at V and 0 bases at J, with 10 bases in the middle. DNA of the CDR3: TGCAGCGGAACTAGCCCCTCCTACGAGCAGTACTTC. Protein sequence: CSGTSPSYEQYF.

V and J are TRBV7-9 and TRBJ1-4; D unresolved. The CDR3 has 14 amino acids. Trimming left V 5 bases short and J 3 bases short, with 10 bases between. Germline assignment: CDR1 SEHNR and CDR2 FQNEAQ (reference sequence). CDR3 residues: CASSPSLSNEKLFF. The DNA of the CDR3 is TGTGCCAGCAGCCCTTCCTTATCTAATGAAAAACTGTTTTTT.

The J gene is TRBJ2-7, the V gene TRBV5-1; 7 nucleotides line up with TRBD1. V shed 2 bases and J 3 bases; nucleotides not matched to a gene: 5. The germline V gene has CDR1 SGHRS and CDR2 YFSETQ. The CDR3 contains 14 residues. The CDR3 sequence: CASSLGGRRYEQYF. CDR3 DNA sequence: TGCGCCAGCAGCTTAGGGGGCCGTCGCTACGAGCAGTACTTC.

This chain joins TRBV27 and TRBJ2-7; D is perhaps TRBD1 (6 bases). This CDR3 is 14 amino acids long. The V end lost 5 bases, the J end lost 3 bases, and 14 bases lay between the germline ends. CDR1 is MNHEY, CDR2 SMNVEV, per germline (reference sequence). CDR3 DNA sequence: TGTGCCAGCAGTAACGCCGGGACACACTACGAGCAGTACTTC. The encoded protein is CASSNAGTHYEQYF.

The CDR3 here is CASSQETGTDTQYF. CDR3 DNA: TGTGCCAGCAGCCAAGAAACAGGCACAGATACGCAGTATTTT. J is TRBJ2-3 and V is TRBV3-1 (or the pseudogene TRBV3-2); the D is unclear. This CDR3 has 14 amino acids. Germline V gene lookup returns CDR1 LGHDT and CDR2 YNNKEL (reference sequence). Deletions cut 0 bases from V and 1 base from J, with 5 bases between.

The chain joins TRBV4-2 to TRBJ1-5; 10 bases agree with TRBD1. V dropped 3 bases and J dropped 3; count of bases not matched to a gene: 14. Germline loops: CDR1 LGHNA, CDR2 YNFKEQ. The CDR3 covers 19 residues. CDR3 in amino acids: CASSHPTDTTGGPNQPQHF. The CDR3 DNA sequence: TGTGCCAGCAGCCACCCCACGGATACGACAGGGGGCCCCAATCAGCCCCAGCATTTT.

This chain uses TRBV10-3 with TRBJ2-1; 7 bases fit TRBD2. The CDR3 extends over 18 amino acids. Per the germline V gene, CDR1 is ENHRY and CDR2 is SYGVKD. Unmatched junction bases numbered 14, after V lost 0 bases and J lost 6 bases. The CDR3 sequence: CAISESIGVAGSGNEQFF. CDR3 DNA sequence: TGTGCCATCAGTGAGTCGATTGGGGTAGCGGGTAGCGGCAATGAGCAGTTCTTC.

This clone was detected once. The V and J genes are TRBV4-1 and TRBJ1-1; 7 bases are a match to TRBD1. The J segment lost 3 bases and the V segment lost 1 base, leaving 8 bases of the junction unmatched. The CDR3 covers 16 residues. In germline, CDR1 is MGHRA, CDR2 YSYEKL. The CDR3 protein is CASSQGDRVRDTEAFF. For the CDR3, the DNA is TGCGCCAGCAGCCAAGGAGACAGGGTGAGAGACACTGAAGCTTTCTTT.